The 10 T cell receptor beta chains in this list originate from one sample, sequenced in a study of cytomegalovirus exposure and HLA in healthy donors. The study ran its PCR with 60 Vbeta and 13 Jbeta primers. The protocol was immunoSEQ multiplex PCR, while the TCRdb copy is restricted to in-frame clones and leaves out a portion. Altogether approximately 140,000 clones are present, about 66% being singletons, with the ten largest covering roughly 1.8%. Sequencing input: PBMCs. These receptors were obtained from a male donor in good health and CMV-seronegative.

About this clone itself: This CDR3 is missing its conserved last phenylalanine or tryptophan, likely due to a read error. The limits of the CDR3 on the DNA are not certain, so only TCRdb's listed CDR3 is given. The rearrangement uses TRBV9 and TRBJ1-1. The CDR3 is 8 residues long, ends included. CDR1 is SGDLS and CDR2 is YYNGEE in the germline V gene. The CDR3 protein is CASSDPPG.

This sequence joins TRBV11-2 and TRBJ1-1; tentatively, D is TRBD1 (5 bases). The V gene lost 0 bases and the J gene lost 8 bases, with 7 bases spanning the gap. The CDR3 is 12 residues long. Germline assignment: CDR1 SGHAT and CDR2 FQNNGV. CDR3 region: CASSLEGGEAFF. The CDR3, as DNA: TGTGCCAGCAGCTTAGAGGGGGGGGAAGCTTTCTTT. The full variable domain, with the rest looked up from reference TRBV11-2 and TRBJ1-1, is EAGVAQSPRYKIIEKRQSVAFWCNPISGHATLYWYQQILGQGPKLLIQFQNNGVVDDSQLPKDRFSAERLKGVDSTLKIQPAKLEDSAVYLCASSLEGGEAFFGQGTRLTVV.

This clone was seen a few times. The chain employs TRBV18 and TRBJ2-1; 13 bases map to TRBD2. Germline V gene data show CDR1 as KGHSH and CDR2 as LQKENI. V lost 4 bases, J lost 7 bases, and 4 bases stayed unmatched. This CDR3 comprises 15 residues. For the CDR3, the DNA is TGTGCCAGCTCACGTACTAGCGGGGGGGAGAATGAGCAGTTCTTC. Translated: CASSRTSGGENEQFF.

The V and J genes are TRBV19 and TRBJ1-5; 8 bases line up with TRBD1. The CDR3 spans 15 residues. Germline trimming cut 5 bases from V and 6 bases from J; bases unmatched to any gene: 9. Germline CDR1 is LNHDA and CDR2 is SQIVND (reference sequence). CDR3 in DNA: TGTGCCAGTAGTTGGGGCAGGGGGCTGGTTCAGCCCCAGCATTTT. It codes for CASSWGRGLVQPQHF.

This clone turned up a few times. The chain employs TRBV5-4 and TRBJ2-7; 16 nucleotides line up with TRBD2. Trimming removed 4 bases from V and 2 bases from J; junction bases left unmatched: 6. CDR1 and CDR2 (germline): SGHNT, YYREEE (reference sequence). The length of the CDR3 is 17 residues. The CDR3 is CASSAGLAGGGAYEQYF. The CDR3 DNA follows: TGTGCCAGCAGCGCGGGACTAGCGGGGGGGGGAGCCTACGAGCAGTACTTC.

The chain joins TRBV28 to TRBJ2-7, with D uncertain. The germline V and J ends were trimmed by 3 bases and 1 base, with 16 bases remaining between them. From germline, CDR1 is MDHEN and CDR2 SYDVKM. The CDR3 has 16 residues. CDR3 sequence (DNA): TGTGCCAGCAGTTTTGAGGTTACGTTTCGTTCCTACGAGCAGTACTTC. Protein sequence: CASSFEVTFRSYEQYF.

To note about this clone: At one end the junction does not follow the germline gene, possibly because of a read error. This chain joins TRBV6-1 and TRBJ1-3; 7 nucleotides agree with TRBD1. The V gene's germline CDR1 is MNHNS and CDR2 SASEGT. This CDR3 is 15 amino acids long. This chain's CDR3 is CASSRDRGSGNTIHF. CDR3 DNA: TGTGCCAGCAGTCGGGACAGAGGATCTGGAAACACCATACATTTT.

This clone showed up just once. This chain links TRBV7-8 with TRBJ1-6; 7 nucleotides match TRBD1. From germline, CDR1 is SGHVS and CDR2 FQNEAQ. J lost 7 bases, V lost 5 bases, and 8 bases had no gene match. The CDR3 sequence is 15 residues long. The CDR3 DNA reads TGTGCCAGCAGCGGAAGACAGGGAGCGAATTCACCCCTCCACTTT. It yields the protein CASSGRQGANSPLHF.

Details on this clone: The missing conserved phenylalanine or tryptophan at the end of this CDR3 makes a read error likely. The chain recombines TRBV2 with TRBJ1-2; maybe TRBD1 (5 bases). Trimming removed 6 bases from V and 2 bases from J, with 13 bases in between. The length of the CDR3 is 14 residues. Germline CDR1 and CDR2: SNHLY and FYNNEI. CDR3 coding DNA: TGTGCCAGCAGGGAGAGGACACGGAACTATGGCTACACCCTC. Protein: CASRERTRNYGYTL.

The rearrangement joins TRBV7-8 to TRBJ2-7, with D unclear. The germline V and J ends were trimmed by 3 bases and 6 bases, with 6 bases remaining between them. The CDR3 has 11 amino acids. Germline V gives CDR1 SGHVS, CDR2 FQNEAQ. The CDR3 region is CASSFTSEQYF. The CDR3 bases are TGTGCCAGCAGCTTTACTTCCGAGCAGTACTTC.